The rows below give T cell receptor beta chains drawn from one sample of a study of spatial heterogeneity in lung cancer. TCRdb re-called the 5' RACE reads through MiXCR, storing one row per CDR3 protein. The sample lists around 20,000 distinct CDR3 sequences, about 6% occurring once. The material was lung tumor tissue, obtained at surgery. Source of these receptors: a female donor with early-stage non-small cell lung cancer. Both conserved end residues are part of each CDR3. Fields, in order: V gene, J gene, CDR3 protein.

TRBV28	TRBJ2-2	CASSSRVVAGGPSGGELFF
TRBV5-1	TRBJ2-7	CASSFDQGEQYF
TRBV10-3	TRBJ1-2	CAISDSGSYGYTF
TRBV27	TRBJ2-2	CASSFLPPSGANTGELFF
TRBV19	TRBJ2-2	CASSPPLGTGVNTGELFF
TRBV2	TRBJ1-2	CASSPDSLYGYTF
TRBV7-6	TRBJ2-3	CASSLTSGVGTDTQYF
TRBV29-1	TRBJ2-1	CSVEELGQAIAF
TRBV5-1	TRBJ2-3	CASSGEGTDTQYF
TRBV3-1	TRBJ2-3	CASSPPGADTQYF
TRBV6-1	TRBJ1-1	CASSEASGISEAFF
TRBV12-3/TRBV12-4	TRBJ2-1	CASSLPCNEQFF
TRBV27	TRBJ2-4	CASSPGGYLAKNIQYF
TRBV12-3/TRBV12-4	TRBJ2-1	CASRRTGDNEQFF
TRBV4-1	TRBJ2-7	CASSRNRGEQYF
TRBV27	TRBJ2-1	CASSLTNSYNEQFF
TRBV20-1	TRBJ2-6	CSARPNSGANVLTF
TRBV12-3/TRBV12-4	TRBJ1-5	CASSPGQINQPQHF
TRBV19	TRBJ2-1	CASSIMGFNEQFF
TRBV4-2	TRBJ2-1	CASSQQDRYLYNEQFF
TRBV27	TRBJ2-5	CASSLAVRHETQYF
TRBV7-2	TRBJ2-4	CASSLGRVDIQYF
TRBV15	TRBJ2-3	CATSRDVGRGTDTQYF
TRBV9	TRBJ2-7	CASSVDQGRSYEQYF
TRBV20-1	TRBJ1-4	CSAPEGADEKLFF
TRBV5-6	TRBJ2-3	CASSYRGRGTDTQYF
TRBV12-3/TRBV12-4	TRBJ2-1	CASSLLAGDYNEQFF
TRBV5-5	TRBJ2-1	CASSRQGEGYNEQFF
TRBV23-1	TRBJ2-7	CASSQSTGALYEQYF
TRBV18	TRBJ2-3	CASSPRAGVRTDTQYF
TRBV7-9	TRBJ2-5	CASSLVLAAQETQYF
TRBV1	TRBJ2-3	CTSSQPLAGVDDTQYF
TRBV24-1	TRBJ2-1	CATSGLDRGTYNEQSF
TRBV2	TRBJ2-7	CASSSYSYEQYF
TRBV10-3	TRBJ2-7	CAISESTSLAGEYEQYF
TRBV28	TRBJ2-1	CASSFSSGRGNDEQFF
TRBV20-1	TRBJ2-3	CSAKRTSGSPDTQYF
TRBV10-2	TRBJ2-7	CASRQGYEQYF
TRBV29-1	TRBJ1-1	CSVEDRQLGAFF
TRBV18	TRBJ2-1	CASSPTSGGPHTEQFF
TRBV7-3	TRBJ1-2	CASSLGPGFDYGYTF
TRBV7-9	TRBJ1-3	CASSLAQTNTIYF
TRBV20-1	TRBJ1-2	CSARDPTGGDYGYTF
TRBV29-1	TRBJ2-7	CSVLAGGSNEQYF
TRBV7-8	TRBJ2-7	CASSTTRLSYEQYF
TRBV5-1	TRBJ2-1	CASSLEAGGRNEQFF
TRBV10-3	TRBJ2-5	CASLDSTQETQYF
TRBV10-2	TRBJ1-2	CASRQGQGGDYGYTF